A selection of T cell receptor beta chains follows, all from one sample in a study of blood T cell repertoires in COVID-19. Here immunoSEQ multiplex PCR was the method, and the copy in TCRdb shows in-frame clones only, minus some. The sample holds hundreds of thousands of clones, less than 90% seen once. The sequencing input was peripheral blood. Receptors were obtained from a woman older than 75 with active or convalescent COVID-19. The CDR3 runs from the conserved cysteine through the conserved F or W. The order of the fields is V gene, clone size, J gene, D gene, CDR3 DNA, CDR3 protein. The D gene is left open where the match is weak. Expanded clones get a size class; other rows say once, few or many, or leave the size out.

TRBV3-1/TRBV3-2,NA,TRBJ1-4,NA,TGTGCCAGCAGCCAAGATGGATGGAGTGGAGAACTGTTTTTT,CASSQDGWSGELFF
TRBV5-1,NA,TRBJ2-5,TRBD2,TGCGCCAGCAGCGATACTAGCGGCCCCCAAGAGACCCAGTACTTC,CASSDTSGPQETQYF
TRBV24-1,NA,TRBJ1-1,NA,TGTGCCACCAGTGACTCCCGGGGGGGGAACACTGAAGCTTTCTTT,CATSDSRGGNTEAFF
TRBV28,NA,TRBJ1-2,NA,TGTGCCAGCAGTTTAGCGGGGGGCTATGGCTACACCTTC,CASSLAGGYGYTF
TRBV2,few,TRBJ1-5,NA,TGTGCCACGGGGGGGCAGAGCAATCAGCCCCAGCATTTT,CATGGQSNQPQHF
TRBV3-1/TRBV3-2,NA,TRBJ1-2,TRBD1,TGTGCCAGCGGAGGGACAGGGGGCCTCTATGGCTACACCTTC,CASGGTGGLYGYTF
TRBV19,NA,TRBJ2-5,NA,TGTGCCAGTAGGGGAGGGGGTCTGGAGACCCAGTACTTC,CASRGGGLETQYF
TRBV6-6,NA,TRBJ2-3,NA,TGTGCCAGCAGGACAGGGGCTAGCGGGGCAGATACGCAGTATTTT,CASRTGASGADTQYF
TRBV15,NA,TRBJ2-5,NA,TGTGCCACCAGCCCGGGAACCGGGACACCCCAAGAGACCCAGTACTTC,CATSPGTGTPQETQYF
TRBV19,NA,TRBJ2-2,TRBD1,TGTGCCAGTAGAAGCCAGGGGGCATCCGGGGAGCTGTTTTTT,CASRSQGASGELFF
TRBV9,NA,TRBJ2-1,NA,TGTGCCAGCAGCGTAGCGGATAGGGGATACAATGAGCAGTTCTTC,CASSVADRGYNEQFF
TRBV7-6,NA,TRBJ2-7,NA,TGTGCCAGCAGCCCCTTTAGAGCGTACGAGCAGTACTTC,CASSPFRAYEQYF
TRBV4-1,few,TRBJ2-7,TRBD2,TGCGCCAGCAGCCCTGGACTAGCGGGAACCTACGAGCAGTACTTC,CASSPGLAGTYEQYF
TRBV30,NA,TRBJ1-1,NA,TGTGCCTGGAGTGCCTTGTCCGACAGCCAAGCTTTCTTT,CAWSALSDSQAFF
TRBV7-6,NA,TRBJ1-6,TRBD1,TGTGCCAGCAGCTCCATTGGACAGGGGGAGAATTCACCCCTCCACTTT,CASSSIGQGENSPLHF
TRBV6-5,NA,TRBJ1-5,NA,TGTGCCAGCAAGGTCGGGGGAGGGGGGCCCCAGCATTTT,CASKVGGGGPQHF
TRBV20-1,NA,TRBJ1-2,TRBD1,TGCAGTGCTCGTGGACAGGGGAACTATGGCTACACCTTC,CSARGQGNYGYTF
TRBV2,once,TRBJ1-4,NA,TGTGCCAGCAGTGATCCGGGGAGCAGTGAAAAACTGTTTTTT,CASSDPGSSEKLFF
TRBV29-1,NA,TRBJ2-1,NA,TGCAGCGTTGGACAGGACACCTACAATGAGCAGTTCTTC,CSVGQDTYNEQFF
TRBV10-3,once,TRBJ1-1,NA,TGTGCCGTCTTCCTAGACCTGAACACTGAAGCTTTCTTT,CAVFLDLNTEAFF
TRBV6-5,once,TRBJ2-3,NA,TGTGCCAGCCGGCGGGCTGCAGATACGCAGTATTTT,CASRRAADTQYF
TRBV27,NA,TRBJ2-3,TRBD2,TGTGCCAGCAGTAGCGGGAGGGCCGGCACAGATACGCAGTATTTT,CASSSGRAGTDTQYF
TRBV28,NA,TRBJ1-1,TRBD1,TGTGCCAGCAGTTTATTTATGACAGGGCGATCGAACACTGAAGCTTTCTTT,CASSLFMTGRSNTEAFF
TRBV24-1,NA,TRBJ1-2,NA,TGTGCCACCAGTGATGAGGGATCTGGCTACACCTTC,CATSDEGSGYTF
TRBV11-2,NA,TRBJ1-5,NA,TGTGCCAGCAGCTTAATACGAGGGTTGGAGTTGGTCGATCAGCCCCAGCATTTT,CASSLIRGLELVDQPQHF
TRBV6-5,NA,TRBJ1-2,NA,TGTGCCAGCAGTTACCTGCTAGGTAACTATGGCTACACCTTC,CASSYLLGNYGYTF
TRBV7-8,few,TRBJ1-4,NA,TGTGCCAGCAGCTCGCCGGGGGGGCGGCGTTTGGAAAAACTGTTTTTT,CASSSPGGRRLEKLFF
TRBV7-2,NA,TRBJ2-7,NA,TGTGCCAGCAGCAATAGCGCGTCCTACGAGCAGTACTTC,CASSNSASYEQYF
TRBV7-2,once,TRBJ2-5,NA,TGTGCCAGCAGCTTAGGGGGGCCTCAGGGAGAGACCCAGTACTTC,CASSLGGPQGETQYF
TRBV2,NA,TRBJ1-5,TRBD1,TGTGCCAGCAGTTGGACAGGGTCCCCCAATCAGCCCCAGCATTTT,CASSWTGSPNQPQHF
TRBV2,NA,TRBJ2-5,TRBD2,TGTGCCAGCAGTGTTAGCGGGAGCGAGACCCAGTACTTC,CASSVSGSETQYF
TRBV30,NA,TRBJ1-2,NA,TGTGCCTGGAGTCCTGGGGCTGGCTACACCTTC,CAWSPGAGYTF
TRBV28,few,TRBJ1-6,TRBD1,TGTGCCAGCAGCTCCCCGGGGCGGACAGGGGGTTCACCCCTCCACTTT,CASSSPGRTGGSPLHF
TRBV10-1,NA,TRBJ2-2,TRBD1,TGCGCCACCATCCCCAGGGGGCGCGACACCGGGGAGCTGTTTTTT,CATIPRGRDTGELFF
TRBV27,once,TRBJ2-2,TRBD2,TGTGCCACCACCCCTAGCGGGGGGGCTCCCGGGGAGCTGTTTTTT,CATTPSGGAPGELFF
TRBV27,NA,TRBJ2-3,NA,TGTGCCAGCGCGCTCTTTGGCGGGGACCTCACAGATACGCAGTATTTT,CASALFGGDLTDTQYF
TRBV5-1,NA,TRBJ2-3,TRBD2,TGCGCCAGCCGCCTAATACCAGCGGGGGCAGATACGCAGTATTTT,CASRLIPAGADTQYF
TRBV11-2,few,TRBJ2-1,NA,TGTGCCAGCAGACCCGGACAGCGCAATGAGCAGTTCTTC,CASRPGQRNEQFF
TRBV5-6,NA,TRBJ2-7,NA,TGTGCCAGCAGCACCGCCGGGACAAAGGGATACGAGCAGTACTTC,CASSTAGTKGYEQYF
TRBV11-2,NA,TRBJ1-2,TRBD1,TGTGCCAGCAGCATTCAGGGGGCGAGGGGCTACACCTTC,CASSIQGARGYTF
TRBV15,NA,TRBJ1-4,TRBD1,TGTGCCACCAGCGTACCGGGACAGGGGACTGAAAAACTGTTTTTT,CATSVPGQGTEKLFF
TRBV23-1,NA,TRBJ1-5,TRBD1,TGCGCCAGCAGTCTTTGTTCACAGGGGCAGGGACAGCCCCAGCATTTT,CASSLCSQGQGQPQHF
TRBV2,NA,TRBJ2-1,NA,TGTGCCAGCAAATTGAGCCGAAACAATGAGCAGTTCTTC,CASKLSRNNEQFF
TRBV9,NA,TRBJ2-4,NA,TGTGCCAGCAGCCGGGCAGGGGTTGAAAACATTCAGTACTTC,CASSRAGVENIQYF
TRBV12-3/TRBV12-4,NA,TRBJ2-7,NA,TGTGCCAGCAGCCCGAACATTTTGGCCGAGCAGTACTTC,CASSPNILAEQYF
TRBV2,NA,TRBJ1-2,NA,TGTGCCAGCAATCACAGGGAAGGTCGAAGTGGCTACACCTTC,CASNHREGRSGYTF
TRBV28,NA,TRBJ1-2,NA,TGTGCCAGCAGTTTGGGCCAGGGGAACACCTTC,CASSLGQGNTF
TRBV6-5,NA,TRBJ2-5,TRBD1,TGTGCCAGCAGCTCCGGGACAGGGGATTGGGAGACCCAGTACTTC,CASSSGTGDWETQYF
TRBV29-1,NA,TRBJ2-5,TRBD2,TGCAGCGTTGTAATGGGACTAGCGCCCCCGACCCAGTACTTC,CSVVMGLAPPTQYF
TRBV10-3,NA,TRBJ1-2,NA,TGTGCCATCAGTGAATTTGATCAGGGGTACTATGGCTACACCTTC,CAISEFDQGYYGYTF
TRBV28,once,TRBJ1-1,TRBD1,TGTGCCAGCAGTCCCAGCGGGACAGGCGGGAACACTGAAGCTTTCTTT,CASSPSGTGGNTEAFF
TRBV4-3,NA,TRBJ2-2,TRBD2,TGCGCCAGCAGCCAAGGACTAGCGGCGAACACCGGGGAGCTGTTTTTT,CASSQGLAANTGELFF
TRBV12-3/TRBV12-4,NA,TRBJ2-5,NA,TGTGCCAGCAGTTTAAGGGGGATCGGGACCCAGTACTTC,CASSLRGIGTQYF
TRBV4-3,NA,TRBJ2-1,TRBD2,TGCGCCAGCAGCCAAGAAACGGGGGGGTCGCTTTCTCTTGAGCAGTTCTTC,CASSQETGGSLSLEQFF
TRBV7-6,once,TRBJ2-1,TRBD2,TGTGCCAGCAGTTTACTAGCGGGAGGATGGAATGAGCAGTTCTTC,CASSLLAGGWNEQFF
TRBV6-5,NA,TRBJ2-1,TRBD2,TGTGCCAGCAAACCCGGGAGGAGCTCCTACAATGAGCAGTTCTTC,CASKPGRSSYNEQFF
TRBV11-3,NA,TRBJ2-7,TRBD1,TGTGCCAGCAGCCCCCGGACAGGGCCAGCCGAGCAGTACTTC,CASSPRTGPAEQYF
TRBV3-1/TRBV3-2,NA,TRBJ2-5,TRBD2,TGTGCCAGCAGCCCTAGCGGGGGGTTAGAGACCCAGTACTTC,CASSPSGGLETQYF
TRBV2,NA,TRBJ2-1,TRBD2,TGTGCCAGCAGTGTCTTGGCGGGGGTAGGAAATGAGCAGTTCTTC,CASSVLAGVGNEQFF
TRBV28,NA,TRBJ1-2,TRBD1,TGTGCCAGCGTAGGGACAGGCCCGTATGGCTACACCTTC,CASVGTGPYGYTF